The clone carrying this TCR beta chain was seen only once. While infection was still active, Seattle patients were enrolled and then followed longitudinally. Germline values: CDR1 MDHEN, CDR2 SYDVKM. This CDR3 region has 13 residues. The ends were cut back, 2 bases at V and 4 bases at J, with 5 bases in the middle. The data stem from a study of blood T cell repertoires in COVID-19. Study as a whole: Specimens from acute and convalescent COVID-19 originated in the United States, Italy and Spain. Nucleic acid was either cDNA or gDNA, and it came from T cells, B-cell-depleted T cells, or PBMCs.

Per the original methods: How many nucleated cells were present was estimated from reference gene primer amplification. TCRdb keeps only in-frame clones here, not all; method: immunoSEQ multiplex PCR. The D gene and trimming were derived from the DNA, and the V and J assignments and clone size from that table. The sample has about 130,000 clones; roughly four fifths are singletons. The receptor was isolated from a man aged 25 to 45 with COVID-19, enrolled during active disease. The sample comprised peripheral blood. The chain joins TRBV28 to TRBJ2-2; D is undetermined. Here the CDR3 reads CASSLPSTGELFF. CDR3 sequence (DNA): TGTGCCAGCAGTTTACCCAGCACCGGGGAGCTGTTTTTT.